The clone carrying this T cell receptor (beta chain) has just one count. Antigen: not known. The data originate from a study of cytomegalovirus exposure and HLA in healthy donors. With 60 Vbeta and 13 Jbeta primers, the PCR was carried out. The protocol was immunoSEQ multiplex PCR, while the TCRdb copy is restricted to in-frame clones and leaves out a portion. The sample lists approximately 100,000 clones, under 80% occurring once. Regarding donors, all were healthy bone marrow donors. CDR1 and CDR2 (germline): SGHRS, YFSETQ. CDR3 length: 16 amino acids. The ends lost 0 bases at V and 5 bases at J; junction bases unmatched: 8. Whole-study findings and limits: Later analysis identified a missense DCLRE1C variant that was linked to TCR beta V- and J-gene trimming. The only immune exposure information that was available was CMV serostatus. What was likely a sequencing artifact was a cluster of highly shared sequence variants.

The chain combines TRBV5-1 with TRBJ2-7; 10 bases line up with TRBD2. This receptor was taken from a male donor in good health and CMV-seronegative. The sequencing input was PBMCs. CDR3 loop: CASSLAGLAGVHEQYF. DNA of the CDR3: TGCGCCAGCAGCTTGGCCGGCCTAGCGGGAGTCCACGAGCAGTACTTC.